The 30 T cell receptor beta chains listed next were all sequenced from one sample in a study of T cell repertoires in cytomegalovirus infection. One entry per CDR3 protein results from TCRdb running MiXCR on the reads. Of almost 300,000 distinct CDR3 sequences listed, around 9.1% are singletons. What was sequenced was PBMCs. These TCRs come from a human donor in good health (CMV status not recorded). Some clones in this sample may be carry-over from other donors' samples.

V and J are TRBV6-6 and TRBJ1-1; TRBD1 is a possible D gene (5 bases). The ends were cut back, 7 bases at V and 5 bases at J, with 17 bases in the middle. CDR1 and CDR2 from the germline V gene are MNHNY and SVGAGI (reference sequence). This CDR3 comprises 14 residues. The CDR3 nucleotides are TGTGCCAGCACCCGGGGCCAAAGAGGGACTGAAGCTTTCTTT. Its protein is CASTRGQRGTEAFF.

This clonotype was seen ten or more times. V and J are TRBV7-2 and TRBJ2-7, with 7 bases lining up with TRBD1. This CDR3 has 14 residues. Trimming cost V 1 base and J 2 bases; bases outside gene matches: 2. Germline V gene data show CDR1 as SGHTA and CDR2 as FQGNSA. This CDR3 is CASSLGGTAYEQYF. The CDR3 bases are TGTGCCAGCAGCTTAGGGGGGACAGCCTACGAGCAGTACTTC. Variable domain in full (rest from reference TRBV7-2 and TRBJ2-7): GAGVSQSPSNKVTEKGKDVELRCDPISGHTALYWYRQSLGQGLEFLIYFQGNSAPDKSGLPSDRFSAERTGGSVSTLTIQRTQQEDSAVYLCASSLGGTAYEQYFGPGTRLTVT.

This clonotype has a count of ten or more. V is TRBV7-9 and J is TRBJ2-1; no reliable D call. The CDR3 has 15 residues. Trimming removed 5 bases from V and 4 bases from J, with 15 bases in between. The germline V gene has CDR1 SEHNR and CDR2 FQNEAQ (reference sequence). CDR3 region: CASSARQDLYNEQFF. CDR3 bases: TGTGCCAGCAGCGCAAGGCAGGATTTATACAATGAGCAGTTCTTC.

The chain employs TRBV6-2 or TRBV6-3 and TRBJ2-2; D is perhaps TRBD1 (6 bases). V lost 6 bases and J lost 3, with 23 bases in between. This CDR3 has 18 amino acids. CDR1 is MNHEY, CDR2 SVGEGT, per germline. CDR3 residues: CASSAHLPIAGDTGELFF. In DNA form, the CDR3 reads TGTGCCAGCAGCGCTCACCTCCCTATAGCAGGGGACACCGGGGAGCTGTTTTTT.

This clonotype was seen repeatedly, ten times or more. V gene TRBV25-1 combines with J gene TRBJ1-5; D is unresolved. CDR1 MGHDK and CDR2 SYGVNS come from the germline V gene. Trimming pared 3 bases from V and 0 bases from J, leaving 9 bases between. CDR3 size: 15 residues. This chain's CDR3 is CASSEGSYSNQPQHF. DNA for the CDR3: TGTGCCAGCAGTGAGGGCAGTTATAGCAATCAGCCCCAGCATTTT.

The chain combines TRBV19 with TRBJ1-1; maybe TRBD1 (6 bases). CDR1 LNHDA and CDR2 SQIVND come from the germline V gene (reference sequence). Trimming took off 6 bases at V and 3 bases at J, with 14 bases between the two ends. The CDR3 covers 14 residues. The chain's CDR3 is CASRTGTRYTEAFF. CDR3 DNA: TGTGCCAGTAGAACCGGGACAAGATACACTGAAGCTTTCTTT.

This clonotype was counted at least ten times. V gene TRBV5-1 combines with J gene TRBJ2-5; 7 bases match TRBD1. Germline CDR1 and CDR2: SGHRS and YFSETQ. The trim removed 3 bases at V and 1 base at J, leaving 12 bases unmatched. The CDR3 has 17 residues. DNA for the CDR3: TGCGCCAGCAGCTCGACCCCGACAGGGCCCTCCCAAGAGACCCAGTACTTC. This sequence encodes CASSSTPTGPSQETQYF.

In its sample, this clonotype was seen many times. This rearrangement joins TRBV7-2 to TRBJ2-3, with D perhaps given as TRBD1 or TRBD2 (5 bases each). Trimming removed 4 bases at V and 1 base at J, with 15 bases between. The CDR3 is 16 residues long. Looked up from germline, CDR1 is SGHTA and CDR2 is FQGNSA. The CDR3 region has the DNA TGTGCCAGCAGCTCCCCGGGGCTCCGTCGCACAGATACGCAGTATTTT. This encodes CASSSPGLRRTDTQYF.

The chain combines TRBV29-1 with TRBJ2-7; D is unresolved. This CDR3 region has 13 residues. V was cut by 4 bases and J by 3 bases, with 13 bases left in between. The germline V gene encodes CDR1 SQVTM and CDR2 ANQGSEA. The CDR3 DNA reads TGCAGCGTTGTAGGTGGGGTATACTACGAGCAGTACTTC. Translation: CSVVGGVYYEQYF.

There are many counts of this clonotype. J is TRBJ2-7 and V is TRBV6-5; perhaps TRBD2 as D (5 bases). The CDR3 has 14 amino acids. Between the trimmed V and J ends, which lost 0 bases and 3 bases, there was a span of 9 bases. Looked up from germline, CDR1 is MNHEY and CDR2 is SVGAGI. The CDR3 spells CASSYSMGSYEQYF. In nucleotides, the CDR3 is TGTGCCAGCAGTTACTCGATGGGGAGCTACGAGCAGTACTTC.

This clonotype has at least ten counts. The chain links TRBV18 to TRBJ1-4; weak D call: TRBD1 (5 bases). Germline loops: CDR1 KGHSH, CDR2 LQKENI. V was trimmed by 4 bases and J by 5 bases, leaving 14 bases between them. The CDR3 sequence is 15 residues long. In DNA form, the CDR3 reads TGTGCCAGCTCACAAACCGGGACGGAGAATGAAAAACTGTTTTTT. Translation gives CASSQTGTENEKLFF.

This clonotype occurred many times. V is TRBV13 and J is TRBJ2-3; 11 nucleotides match TRBD2. The CDR3 spans 18 residues. Trimming removed 4 bases from V and 6 bases from J; junction bases left unmatched: 15. The germline V gene has CDR1 PRHDT and CDR2 FYEKMQ (reference sequence). The CDR3 nucleotides are TGTGCCAGCAGCTACCGCTTACAATCTAGCGGGGGGAAGGATACGCAGTATTTT. This codes for CASSYRLQSSGGKDTQYF. Supplemented by reference TRBV13 and TRBJ2-3, the full variable domain reads AAGVIQSPRHLIKEKRETATLKCYPIPRHDTVYWYQQGPGQDPQFLISFYEKMQSDKGSIPDRFSAQQFSDYHSELNMSSLELGDSALYFCASSYRLQSSGGKDTQYFGPGTRLTVL.

The sample holds many counts of this clonotype. This chain connects TRBV20-1 to TRBJ1-2; unclear D gene. V lost 7 bases, J lost 4 bases, and 7 bases lay in between. Germline CDR1 is DFQATT and CDR2 is SNEGSKA (reference sequence). The CDR3 spans 10 residues. The CDR3 sequence: CSVPGYGYTF. The DNA for the CDR3 is TGCAGTGTCCCCGGCTATGGCTACACCTTC.

Many counts were recorded for this clonotype. The rearrangement uses TRBV7-9 and TRBJ2-3; D might be TRBD2 (6 bases). The V gene lost 5 bases and the J gene lost 2 bases, with 8 bases spanning the gap. The CDR3 runs to 13 residues. Germline values: CDR1 SEHNR, CDR2 FQNEAQ (reference sequence). The CDR3 bases are TGTGCCAGCAGCCGCGGGGACACAGATACGCAGTATTTT. Translated: CASSRGDTDTQYF.

There are a few counts of this clonotype. The chain carries TRBV29-1 and TRBJ1-2; D gene ambiguous. The CDR3 has 13 residues. From germline, CDR1 is SQVTM and CDR2 ANQGSEA. Between the trimmed V and J ends, which lost 7 bases and 0 bases, there was a span of 12 bases. As DNA, the CDR3 is TGCAGCGGGGGTGAACGGTCTAACTATGGCTACACCTTC. It codes for CSGGERSNYGYTF.

The table lists this clonotype with many counts. The gene calls are TRBV6-4 and TRBJ2-2, with 7 nucleotides matching TRBD2. The CDR3 is made up of 15 amino acids. In germline, CDR1 is MRHNA, CDR2 SNTAGT. V lost 6 bases, J lost 5 bases, and 9 bases stayed unmatched. Here the CDR3 DNA reads TGTGCCAGCAGGACTACCCGGACTAGTACCGGGGAGCTGTTTTTT. Protein product: CASRTTRTSTGELFF.

This clonotype has a count of ten or more. J is TRBJ2-7 and V is TRBV10-3; D gene ambiguous. The CDR3 sequence is 11 residues long. Germline loops: CDR1 ENHRY, CDR2 SYGVKD. V gave up 6 bases and J gave up 3 bases, with 6 bases separating them. CDR3 in DNA: TGTGCCATCAGCGCAATCTACGAGCAGTACTTC. Its protein product is CAISAIYEQYF.

This clonotype has at least ten counts. At one boundary the junction diverges from the germline segment, which might be a read error. This chain joins TRBV7-7 and TRBJ2-3; 10 nucleotides match TRBD2. Looked up from germline, CDR1 is SSHAT and CDR2 is FNYEAQ (reference sequence). The CDR3 has 15 residues. The CDR3 region is CASSLAGVSTDTQYF. For the CDR3, the DNA is TGTGCTAGCAGCCTAGCGGGGGTTAGCACAGATACGCAGTATTTT.

This clonotype was picked up a small number of times. CDR3 nucleotides: TGTGCCATCAGTGGGACAGGGGGCTCCTACGAGCAGTACTTC. This encodes CAISGTGGSYEQYF. The chain links TRBV10-3 to TRBJ2-7, with 10 bases that match TRBD1. V was clipped by 4 bases and J by 0 bases; unmatched bases: 0. The CDR3 contains 14 residues. The germline V gene has CDR1 ENHRY and CDR2 SYGVKD.

The chain carries TRBV13 and TRBJ2-2; 12 nucleotides agree with TRBD1. Per germline, CDR1 PRHDT and CDR2 FYEKMQ (reference sequence). V lost 3 bases, J lost 7 bases, and 3 bases stayed unmatched. The CDR3 extends over 15 amino acids. CDR3 protein: CASSLGQGAIGELFF. DNA of the CDR3: TGTGCCAGCAGCTTGGGACAGGGGGCGATCGGGGAGCTGTTTTTT.

The rearrangement links TRBV20-1 to TRBJ1-5; D ambiguous. V shed 3 bases and J shed 8 bases, with 11 bases lying between them. Germline assignment: CDR1 DFQATT and CDR2 SNEGSKA (reference sequence). The CDR3 has 12 amino acids. This chain's CDR3 is CSASRLGEPQHF. The CDR3 DNA is TGCAGTGCTAGTCGACTAGGTGAGCCCCAGCATTTT.

V usage is TRBV28 and J usage is TRBJ1-2; the D is unclear. Germline CDR1 is MDHEN and CDR2 is SYDVKM. The CDR3 is made up of 16 amino acids. Trimming took off 4 bases at V and 4 bases at J, with 19 bases between the two ends. The CDR3 coding sequence is TGTGCCAGCAGTTCGCCCTCGGCCACCGTCGGCTATGGCTACACCTTC. Translating it yields CASSSPSATVGYGYTF.

The genes are TRBV2 and TRBJ2-3; 7 bases are a match to TRBD2. V gave up 7 bases and J gave up 1 base; unmatched junction bases: 2. Germline CDR1 is SNHLY and CDR2 is FYNNEI. The CDR3 runs 13 residues. CDR3 nucleotides: TGTGCCAGCAACAGCGGGGGCACAGATACGCAGTATTTT. It translates to CASNSGGTDTQYF.

There are a few counts of this clonotype. The chain carries TRBV5-4 and TRBJ2-5; D not certain. V was pared by 4 bases and J by 3 bases, with 10 bases between. The CDR3 is 13 residues long. Germline values: CDR1 SGHNT, CDR2 YYREEE (reference sequence). As DNA, the CDR3 is TGTGCCAGCAGCGATGGGCCAAAAGAGACCCAGTACTTC. Protein: CASSDGPKETQYF.

This clonotype was counted ten times or more. V usage is TRBV2 and J usage is TRBJ2-7, with D perhaps TRBD2 (6 bases). V was trimmed by 6 bases and J by 3 bases, leaving 15 bases between them. The germline CDR1 and CDR2 sequences are SNHLY and FYNNEI. This CDR3 has 14 amino acids. CDR3 sequence reads: CASRDSTSRYEQYF. The CDR3 coding sequence is TGTGCCAGCAGAGACAGCACTAGCCGCTACGAGCAGTACTTC.

The chain carries TRBV4-3 and TRBJ2-2; possibly TRBD1 or TRBD2 for D (5 bases each). Trimming removed 5 bases from V and 7 bases from J, with 17 bases in between. In germline, CDR1 is LGHNA, CDR2 YSLEER. The CDR3 covers 15 residues. In DNA, the CDR3 is TGCGCCAGCAGCTACCTAGTGGGGGTTGGCGGGGAGCTGTTTTTT. It encodes CASSYLVGVGGELFF.

In its sample, this clonotype was seen a few times. The V call is TRBV28, the J call TRBJ2-3; D call uncertain. The CDR3 totals 15 residues. V was shortened by 5 bases and J by 2 bases, with 14 bases between the two germline ends. Germline CDR1 reads MDHEN; CDR2 reads SYDVKM. Here the CDR3 DNA reads TGTGCCAGCAGTCGTTCTCTTGAGTACACAGATACGCAGTATTTT. This translates into CASSRSLEYTDTQYF.

This clonotype was seen a handful of times. The CDR3 DNA reads TGCAGTTTGTGGGAAGGGAGAAACACCATATATTTT. Its protein is CSLWEGRNTIYF. The chain couples TRBV20-1 to TRBJ1-3, with no clear D. CDR1 and CDR2 from the germline V gene are DFQATT and SNEGSKA (reference sequence). Between the trimmed V and J ends, which lost 8 bases and 5 bases, there was a span of 13 bases. CDR3 size: 12 residues.

This clonotype was recorded many times. The chain uses TRBV12-3 or TRBV12-4 and TRBJ2-3; 9 bases match TRBD2. V was pared by 5 bases and J by 0 bases, with 24 bases of the junction left unmatched. CDR3 length: 22 amino acids. CDR3 region: CASSLLGGRLAGEKSSTDTQYF. DNA for the CDR3: TGTGCCAGCAGTCTCTTAGGTGGCCGGTTAGCGGGGGAGAAATCTAGCACAGATACGCAGTATTTT.

CDR3 coding DNA: TGTGCCAGCAGTTGGCCGCGGGACTCTAGACAGGAGCAGTTCTTC. It is translated as CASSWPRDSRQEQFF. The J gene is TRBJ2-1, the V gene TRBV6-2 or TRBV6-3, with D possibly TRBD2 on 6 matching bases. V was clipped by 4 bases and J by 10 bases, with 20 bases between them. The germline V gene encodes CDR1 MNHEY and CDR2 SVGEGT. CDR3 size: 15 residues.